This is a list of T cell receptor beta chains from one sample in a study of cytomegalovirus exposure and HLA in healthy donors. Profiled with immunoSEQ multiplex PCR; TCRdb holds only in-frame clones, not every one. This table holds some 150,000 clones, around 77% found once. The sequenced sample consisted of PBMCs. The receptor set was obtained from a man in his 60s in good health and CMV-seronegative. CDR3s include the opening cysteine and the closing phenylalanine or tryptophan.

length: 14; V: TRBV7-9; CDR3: CASSSGTGDEKLFF
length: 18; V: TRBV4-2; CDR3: CASSQVSSGTEGGNEQFF
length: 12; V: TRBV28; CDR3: CASSRLRYEQYF
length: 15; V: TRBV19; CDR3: CASSIDGGSTDTQYF
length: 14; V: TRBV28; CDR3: CASSAYQGATEAFF
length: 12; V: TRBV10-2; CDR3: CASSGPSEAQHF
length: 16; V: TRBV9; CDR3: CASSPGGREAIETQYF
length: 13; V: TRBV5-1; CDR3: CASSLEQGNIQYF
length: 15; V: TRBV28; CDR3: CASSGAWTGGDIQYF
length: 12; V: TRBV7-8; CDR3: CASSPREVRAFF
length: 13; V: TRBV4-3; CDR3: CASSQVARGTQYF
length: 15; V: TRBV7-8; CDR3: CASSLSQGGRNTIYF
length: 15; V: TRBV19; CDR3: CASLGAGGYFQPQHF
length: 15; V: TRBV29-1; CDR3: CSVAGGGKGPDTQYF
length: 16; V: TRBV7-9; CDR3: CASSLGPGQDPYEQYF
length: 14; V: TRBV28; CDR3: CASRRAGLNEKLFF
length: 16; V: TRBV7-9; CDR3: CASSLSGQGGQEKLFF
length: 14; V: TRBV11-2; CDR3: CASSTGTGRTTIYF
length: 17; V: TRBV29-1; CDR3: CSVENGVAGGSGDEQFF
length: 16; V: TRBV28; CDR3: CASSREIAGSKNIQYF
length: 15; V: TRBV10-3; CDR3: CAISEYGTGNQPQHF
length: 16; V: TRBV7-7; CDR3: CASSPGLAGVGETQYF
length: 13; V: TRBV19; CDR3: CASGTTGSYEQYF
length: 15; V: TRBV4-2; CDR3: CASSQSLGPTGELFF
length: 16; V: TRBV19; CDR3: CASRRASGENTDTQYF
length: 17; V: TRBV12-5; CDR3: CASGLGTGVSTYNEQFF
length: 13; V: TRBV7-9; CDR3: CASSSDRGYEQYF